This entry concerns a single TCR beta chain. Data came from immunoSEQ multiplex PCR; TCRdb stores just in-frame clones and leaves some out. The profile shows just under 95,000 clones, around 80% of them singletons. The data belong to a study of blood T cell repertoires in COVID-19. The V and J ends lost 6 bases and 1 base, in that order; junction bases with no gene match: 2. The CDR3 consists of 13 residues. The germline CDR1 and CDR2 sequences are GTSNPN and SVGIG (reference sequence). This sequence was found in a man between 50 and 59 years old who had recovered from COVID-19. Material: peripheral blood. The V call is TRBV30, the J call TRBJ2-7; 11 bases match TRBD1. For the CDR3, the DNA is TGTGCCTGCGGGACAGGGGGTTCCTACGAGCAGTACTTC. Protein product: CACGTGGSYEQYF.